Here is one T cell receptor beta chain with its context. These data are taken from a study of T cell changes during pregnancy in multiple sclerosis. The germline gives CDR1 MDHEN, CDR2 SYDVKM. The CDR3 extends over 16 amino acids. V shed 3 bases, J shed 0 bases, and the junction held 5 bases outside the gene matches. Sequenced by immunoSEQ multiplex PCR; TCRdb stores in-frame clones only, minus some. The profile shows roughly 120,000 clones, about 94% of them singletons. The TCR sequence derives from a female donor with multiple sclerosis, enrolled in a pregnancy study. Sample: peripheral blood, taken in the third trimester of pregnancy. The chain uses TRBV28 and TRBJ1-5; 7 nucleotides agree with TRBD1. This CDR3 reads CASSFPDRVSNQPQHF. For the CDR3, the DNA is TGTGCCAGCAGTTTTCCCGACAGGGTTAGCAATCAGCCCCAGCATTTT.